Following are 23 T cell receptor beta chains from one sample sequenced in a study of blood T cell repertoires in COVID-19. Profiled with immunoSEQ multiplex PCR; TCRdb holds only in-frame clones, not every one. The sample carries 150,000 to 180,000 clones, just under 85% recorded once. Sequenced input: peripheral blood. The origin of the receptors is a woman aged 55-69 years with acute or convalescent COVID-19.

The CDR3 region is CASSLAPGRNSGYTF. The CDR3 DNA sequence: TGTGCCAGCAGCTTAGCCCCAGGGCGGAATAGTGGCTACACCTTC. The chain links TRBV11-2 to TRBJ1-2; possible D gene TRBD1, 5 bases. The CDR3 has 15 residues. CDR1 and CDR2 from the germline V gene are SGHAT and FQNNGV. The V gene lost 1 base and the J gene lost 7 bases, with 16 bases spanning the gap.

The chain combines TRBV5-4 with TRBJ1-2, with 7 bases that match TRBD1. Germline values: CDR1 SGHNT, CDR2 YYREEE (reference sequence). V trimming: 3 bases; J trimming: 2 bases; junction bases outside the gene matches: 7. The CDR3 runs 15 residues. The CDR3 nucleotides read TGTGCCAGCAGCTCCGAAGACAGGGTCAACTATGGCTACACCTTC. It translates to CASSSEDRVNYGYTF.

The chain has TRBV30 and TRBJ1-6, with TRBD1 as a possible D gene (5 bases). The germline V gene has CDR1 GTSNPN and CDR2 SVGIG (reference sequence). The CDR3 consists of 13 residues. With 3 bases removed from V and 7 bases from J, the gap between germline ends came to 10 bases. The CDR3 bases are TGTGCCTGGAGCAGGGACTTGAATTCACCCCTCCACTTT. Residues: CAWSRDLNSPLHF.

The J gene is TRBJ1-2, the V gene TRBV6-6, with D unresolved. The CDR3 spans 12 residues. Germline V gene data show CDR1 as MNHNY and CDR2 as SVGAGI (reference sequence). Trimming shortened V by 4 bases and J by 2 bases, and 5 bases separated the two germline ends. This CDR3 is CASSSVNYGYTF. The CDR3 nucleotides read TGTGCCAGCAGTTCCGTCAACTATGGCTACACCTTC.

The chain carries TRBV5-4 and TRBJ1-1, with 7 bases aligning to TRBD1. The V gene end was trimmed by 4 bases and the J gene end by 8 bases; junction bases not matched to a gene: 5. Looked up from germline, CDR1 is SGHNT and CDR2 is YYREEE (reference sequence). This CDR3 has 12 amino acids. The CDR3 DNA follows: TGTGCCAGCAGCCTAGGACAGGTCGAAGCTTTCTTT. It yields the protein CASSLGQVEAFF.

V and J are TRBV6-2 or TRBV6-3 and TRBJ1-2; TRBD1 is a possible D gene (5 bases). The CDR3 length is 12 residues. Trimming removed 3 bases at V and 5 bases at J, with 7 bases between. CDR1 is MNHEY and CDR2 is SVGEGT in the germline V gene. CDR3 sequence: CASSYPGYGYTF. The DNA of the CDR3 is TGTGCCAGCAGTTATCCAGGGTATGGCTACACCTTC.

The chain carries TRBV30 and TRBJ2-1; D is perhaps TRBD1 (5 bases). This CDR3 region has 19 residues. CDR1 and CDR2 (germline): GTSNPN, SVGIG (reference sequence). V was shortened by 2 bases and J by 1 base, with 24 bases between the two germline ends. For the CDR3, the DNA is TGTGCCTGGAGTCCCAGGGTTCCCCTAACCTCTAAGTCCTACAATGAGCAGTTCTTC. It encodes CAWSPRVPLTSKSYNEQFF.

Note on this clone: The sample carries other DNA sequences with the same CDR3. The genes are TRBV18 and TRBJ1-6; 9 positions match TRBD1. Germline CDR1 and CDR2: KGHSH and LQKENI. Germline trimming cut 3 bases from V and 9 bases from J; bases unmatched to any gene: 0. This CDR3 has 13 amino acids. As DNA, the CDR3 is TGTGCCAGCTCACCGGACAGGGGTTCACCCCTCCACTTT. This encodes CASSPDRGSPLHF.

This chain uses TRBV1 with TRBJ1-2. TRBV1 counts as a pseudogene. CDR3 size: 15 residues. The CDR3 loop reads CTSSQDSGLNYGYTF. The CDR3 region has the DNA TGCACCAGCAGCCAAGATTCTGGACTTAACTATGGCTACACCTTC.

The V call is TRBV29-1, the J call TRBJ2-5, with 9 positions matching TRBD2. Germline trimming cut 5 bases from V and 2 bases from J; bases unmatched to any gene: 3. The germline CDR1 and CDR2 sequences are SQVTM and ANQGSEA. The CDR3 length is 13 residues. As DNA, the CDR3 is TGCAGCGTTAGCGGGGGGCCGCAAGAGACCCAGTACTTC. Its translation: CSVSGGPQETQYF.

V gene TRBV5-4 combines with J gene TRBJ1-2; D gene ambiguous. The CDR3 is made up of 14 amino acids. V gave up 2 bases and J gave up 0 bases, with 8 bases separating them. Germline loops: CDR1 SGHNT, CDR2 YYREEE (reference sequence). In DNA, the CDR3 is TGTGCCAGCAGCTTTGCGGGGTCTAACTATGGCTACACCTTC. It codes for CASSFAGSNYGYTF. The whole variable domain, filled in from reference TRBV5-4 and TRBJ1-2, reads ETGVTQSPTHLIKTRGQQVTLRCSSQSGHNTVSWYQQALGQGPQFIFQYYREEENGRGNFPPRFSGLQFPNYSSELNVNALELDDSALYLCASSFAGSNYGYTFGSGTRLTVV.

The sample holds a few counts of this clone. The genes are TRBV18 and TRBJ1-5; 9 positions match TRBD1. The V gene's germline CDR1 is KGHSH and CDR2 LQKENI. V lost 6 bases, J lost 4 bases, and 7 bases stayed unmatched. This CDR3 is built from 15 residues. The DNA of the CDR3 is TGTGCCAGCTCCCCCGACAGGGGGGTGAATCAGCCCCAGCATTTT. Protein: CASSPDRGVNQPQHF. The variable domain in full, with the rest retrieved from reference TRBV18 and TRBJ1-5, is NAGVMQNPRHLVRRRGQEARLRCSPMKGHSHVYWYRQLPEEGLKFMVYLQKENIIDESGMPKERFSAEFPKEGPSILRIQQVVRGDSAAYFCASSPDRGVNQPQHFGDGTRLSIL.

This CDR3 reads CASRGQGGETQYF. CDR3 DNA: TGTGCCAGCAGGGGACAGGGGGGAGAGACCCAGTACTTC. This rearrangement joins TRBV6-6 to TRBJ2-5; 11 bases map to TRBD1. Germline V gives CDR1 MNHNY, CDR2 SVGAGI (reference sequence). CDR3 length equals 13 residues. Trimming took 6 bases from V and 4 from J; bases not matched to a gene: 1.

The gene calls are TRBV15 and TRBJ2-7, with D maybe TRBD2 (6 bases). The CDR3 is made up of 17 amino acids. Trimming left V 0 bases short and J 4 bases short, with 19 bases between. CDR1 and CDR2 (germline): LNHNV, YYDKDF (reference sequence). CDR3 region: CATSRDSPGRTPYEQYF. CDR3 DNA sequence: TGTGCCACCAGCAGAGATTCACCAGGGAGGACCCCGTACGAGCAGTACTTC.

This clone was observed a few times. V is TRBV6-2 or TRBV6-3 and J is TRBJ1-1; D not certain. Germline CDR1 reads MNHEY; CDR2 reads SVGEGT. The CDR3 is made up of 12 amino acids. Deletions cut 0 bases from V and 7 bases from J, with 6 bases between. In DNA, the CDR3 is TGTGCCAGCAGTTACTCCGGCGGTGAAGCTTTCTTT. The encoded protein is CASSYSGGEAFF.

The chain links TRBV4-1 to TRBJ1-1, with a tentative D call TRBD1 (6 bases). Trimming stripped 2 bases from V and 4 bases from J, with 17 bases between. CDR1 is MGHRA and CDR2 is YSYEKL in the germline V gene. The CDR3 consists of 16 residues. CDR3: CASSQTNGQGSTEAFF. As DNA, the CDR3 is TGCGCCAGCAGCCAAACTAATGGGCAGGGGAGCACTGAAGCTTTCTTT.

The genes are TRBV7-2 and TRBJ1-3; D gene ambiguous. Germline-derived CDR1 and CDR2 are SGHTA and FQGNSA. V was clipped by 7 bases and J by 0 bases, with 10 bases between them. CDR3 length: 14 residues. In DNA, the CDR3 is TGTGCCAGCACCCAATTAGTCTCTGGAAACACCATATATTTT. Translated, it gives CASTQLVSGNTIYF.

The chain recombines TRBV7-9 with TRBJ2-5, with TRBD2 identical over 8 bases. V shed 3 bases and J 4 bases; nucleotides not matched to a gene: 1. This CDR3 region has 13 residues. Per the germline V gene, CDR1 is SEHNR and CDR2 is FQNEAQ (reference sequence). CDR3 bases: TGTGCCAGCAGCTTTAGCGGGGCAGAGACCCAGTACTTC. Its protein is CASSFSGAETQYF.

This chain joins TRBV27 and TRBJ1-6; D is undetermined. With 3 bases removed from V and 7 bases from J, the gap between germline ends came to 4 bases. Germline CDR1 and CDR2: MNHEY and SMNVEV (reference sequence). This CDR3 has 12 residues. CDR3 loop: CASSFSNSPLHF. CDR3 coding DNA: TGTGCCAGCAGTTTTAGCAATTCACCCCTCCACTTT.

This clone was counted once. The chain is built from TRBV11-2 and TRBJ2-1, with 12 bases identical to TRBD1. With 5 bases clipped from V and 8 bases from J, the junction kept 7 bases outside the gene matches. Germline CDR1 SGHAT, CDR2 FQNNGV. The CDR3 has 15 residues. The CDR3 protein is CASSRGQGAGDEQFF. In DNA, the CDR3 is TGTGCCAGCAGCCGGGGACAGGGGGCGGGGGATGAGCAGTTCTTC.

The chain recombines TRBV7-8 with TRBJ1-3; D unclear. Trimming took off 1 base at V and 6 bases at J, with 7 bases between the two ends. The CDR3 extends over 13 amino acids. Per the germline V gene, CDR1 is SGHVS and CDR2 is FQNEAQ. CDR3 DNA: TGTGCCAGCAGCTTAGGCAGTGAAAACACCATATATTTT. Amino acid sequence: CASSLGSENTIYF.

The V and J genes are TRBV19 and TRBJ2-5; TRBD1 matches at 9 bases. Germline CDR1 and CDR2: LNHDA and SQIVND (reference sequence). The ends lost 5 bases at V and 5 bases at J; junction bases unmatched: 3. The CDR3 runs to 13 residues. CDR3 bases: TGTGCCAGTAGTGAGACAGGGGGGGAGACCCAGTACTTC. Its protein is CASSETGGETQYF.

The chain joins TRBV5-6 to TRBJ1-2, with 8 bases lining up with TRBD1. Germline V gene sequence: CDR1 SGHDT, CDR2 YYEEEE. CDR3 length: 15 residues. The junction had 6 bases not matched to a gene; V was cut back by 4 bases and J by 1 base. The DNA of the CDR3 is TGTGCCAGCAGCCGCGGGGACAGGCTTAACTATGGCTACACCTTC. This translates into CASSRGDRLNYGYTF.